The sequence of this T cell receptor (beta chain) was determined in a study of pediatric ulcerative colitis. Generated by immunoSEQ multiplex PCR, the TCRdb table keeps only in-frame clones and is missing some. This sample has 60,000 to 75,000 clones, with 70% to 80% found just once. The source of this sequence is a boy younger than 18 with moderate ulcerative colitis. The sequenced sample was blood.

As DNA, the CDR3 is TGTGCCACCAGCAGAGTCAGGGACAGCCCGTCTGGCTACACCTTC. This codes for CATSRVRDSPSGYTF. V and J are TRBV15 and TRBJ1-2, with 7 bases lining up with TRBD1. In germline, CDR1 is LNHNV, CDR2 YYDKDF (reference sequence). The CDR3 is made up of 15 amino acids. V lost 1 base and J lost 7; bases outside the gene matches: 9.